What follows is one T cell receptor beta chain and its context. The CDR3 totals 13 residues. CDR1 is MNHEY and CDR2 is SVGAGI in the germline V gene. Deletions cut 2 bases from V and 5 bases from J, with 9 bases between. This sample stems from a study of blood T cell repertoires in COVID-19. Study overall: The study drew acute and convalescent COVID-19 samples from the United States, Italy and Spain. PBMCs, B-cell-depleted T cells, or T cells provided the cDNA or gDNA that made up the material.

Per the study methods: Nucleated cell counts were estimated from reference gene primer amplification. The method was immunoSEQ multiplex PCR; TCRdb's version includes in-frame clones alone and lacks a portion of them. That table furnishes V, J and clone size, whereas the DNA furnished D and trimming. The table records about 210,000 clones, about 91% of them present only once. Source material: peripheral blood. The gene calls are TRBV6-5 and TRBJ1-2; D uncertain. The sequence came from a man between 18 and 29 years old with active or convalescent COVID-19. CDR3 region: CASSYAKEYGYTF. The CDR3 coding sequence is TGTGCCAGCAGTTACGCCAAGGAGTATGGCTACACCTTC.